This T cell receptor (beta chain) was sequenced for a study of blood T cell repertoires in COVID-19. Across the whole study: Sites in the United States, Italy and Spain provided acute and convalescent COVID-19 samples. The analysed material was cDNA or gDNA that came from T cells, B-cell-depleted T cells, or PBMCs.

V lost 0 bases, J lost 6 bases, and 10 bases stayed unmatched. Germline V CDR1 and CDR2: SGHRS, YFSETQ. There are 16 residues in the CDR3. In the source study's methods: Cell counts per sample came from amplifying reference gene primers. Here immunoSEQ multiplex PCR was the method, and the copy in TCRdb shows in-frame clones only, minus some. V, J and clone size are taken as reported in that table, and D and trimming were inferred from the DNA itself. The repertoire holds over 300,000 clones, with roughly 90% as singletons. Source material: peripheral blood. This TCR was sampled from a man aged 35 to 55 with acute or convalescent COVID-19. The gene calls are TRBV5-1 and TRBJ1-1; 8 bases align to TRBD1. The CDR3 loop is CASSLGAGQALAEAFF. For the CDR3, the DNA is TGCGCCAGCAGCTTGGGTGCGGGACAGGCGCTGGCTGAAGCTTTCTTT.